This T cell receptor beta chain emerged from a study of T-cell reconstitution after alpha-beta-depleted transplantation in children. This clonotype was detected many times. The length of the CDR3 is 13 residues. With 6 bases removed from V and 4 bases from J, the gap between germline ends came to 12 bases. Unique molecular identifiers were built into the TCRbeta library. Using its own MiXCR run on the PCR reads, TCRdb lists one record per CDR3 protein. The repertoire holds approximately 400,000 distinct CDR3 sequences, 9.5% to 13% seen once, with approximately 5% in the top ten. The sequence was collected from a human donor who donated a stem cell graft to a child with acute myeloid leukemia. The source material was PBMCs from the stem cell graft donor, sampled from the stem cell graft. The chain carries TRBV12-3 or TRBV12-4 and TRBJ1-2; tentative D call: TRBD1 (5 bases). This CDR3 is CASRGTGAYGYTF. CDR3 coding DNA: TGTGCCAGCAGGGGGACGGGAGCCTATGGCTACACCTTC.